One and the same sample provided the 23 T cell receptor beta chains below, sequenced in a study of T cell responses to AZD1222 COVID-19 vaccine. Sequencing was performed with immunoSEQ multiplex PCR; in TCRdb, only in-frame clones are kept and a portion is missing. The data contain 150,000 or so clones, 80% to 95% of them singletons. Here the sequenced sample was peripheral blood, taken on day 0 of MenACWY control vaccination. The origin of the receptors is an adult in good health.

The DNA for the CDR3 is TGTGCCAGCAGTTACTCCTGGGGCAATCAGCCCCAGCATTTT. It encodes CASSYSWGNQPQHF. This chain connects TRBV6-2 or TRBV6-3 to TRBJ1-5; D is uncertain. The V gene lost 0 bases and the J gene lost 2 bases, with 5 bases spanning the gap. CDR1 and CDR2 (germline): MNHEY, SVGEGT. The CDR3 consists of 14 residues.

This chain connects TRBV6-5 to TRBJ1-1; D perhaps matches TRBD1 (5 bases). This CDR3 comprises 12 residues. The V gene lost 6 bases and the J gene lost 3 bases, with 8 bases spanning the gap. In germline, CDR1 is MNHEY, CDR2 SVGAGI. As DNA, the CDR3 is TGTGCCAGCAGGATAGGGGACACTGAAGCTTTCTTT. Residues: CASRIGDTEAFF.

J is TRBJ1-4 and V is TRBV7-2; D is ambiguous. The V end lost 4 bases, the J end lost 3 bases, and 9 bases lay between the germline ends. Looked up from germline, CDR1 is SGHTA and CDR2 is FQGNSA. This CDR3 has 14 amino acids. CDR3 sequence: CASSSRPSNEKLFF. The CDR3 DNA sequence: TGTGCCAGCAGCTCTCGACCCTCTAATGAAAAACTGTTTTTT.

V is TRBV5-1 and J is TRBJ1-1, with D possibly TRBD1 on 6 matching bases. The CDR3 has 16 residues. In germline, CDR1 is SGHRS, CDR2 YFSETQ. V dropped 0 bases and J dropped 1 base, with 13 bases sitting between them. The CDR3 loop reads CASSLAAGAKNTEAFF. The DNA for the CDR3 is TGCGCCAGCAGCTTGGCGGCAGGGGCCAAGAACACTGAAGCTTTCTTT.

This rearrangement joins TRBV7-9 to TRBJ1-3; D gene uncertain. CDR3 length: 18 residues. Germline-derived CDR1 and CDR2 are SEHNR and FQNEAQ (reference sequence). The V end lost 5 bases, the J end lost 0 bases, and 20 bases lay between the germline ends. The CDR3 coding sequence is TGTGCCAGCAGCCCCCACCTCACCAAGACTATCTCTGGAAACACCATATATTTT. It translates to CASSPHLTKTISGNTIYF.

The V call is TRBV9, the J call TRBJ2-7; TRBD2 matches at 11 bases. The CDR3 is 15 residues long. V lost 4 bases and J lost 3; bases outside the gene matches: 6. Germline V gives CDR1 SGDLS, CDR2 YYNGEE. The CDR3 protein is CASSPLTSGNYEQYF. In DNA, the CDR3 is TGTGCCAGCAGCCCCCTGACTAGCGGGAACTACGAGCAGTACTTC.

CDR3 in amino acids: CASSLGRQGPYEQYF. CDR3 bases: TGTGCCAGCAGCTTAGGCCGACAGGGGCCCTACGAGCAGTACTTC. V gene TRBV7-8 combines with J gene TRBJ2-7; 8 bases agree with TRBD1. The CDR3 has 15 amino acids. Germline values: CDR1 SGHVS, CDR2 FQNEAQ. The junction had 4 bases not matched to a gene; V was cut back by 1 base and J by 2 bases.

The rearrangement joins TRBV5-1 to TRBJ2-2, with D perhaps matching TRBD1 or TRBD2 (6 bases each). V lost 2 bases, J lost 2 bases, and 22 bases lay in between. The germline CDR1 and CDR2 sequences are SGHRS and YFSETQ. This CDR3 contains 19 residues. The CDR3 protein is CASSLVHTRGPLNTGELFF. The CDR3 bases are TGCGCCAGCAGCTTAGTACACACCCGGGGGCCCCTTAACACCGGGGAGCTGTTTTTT. Full variable domain (missing parts from reference TRBV5-1 and TRBJ2-2): KAGVTQTPRYLIKTRGQQVTLSCSPISGHRSVSWYQQTPGQGLQFLFEYFSETQRNKGNFPGRFSGRQFSNSRSEMNVSTLELGDSALYLCASSLVHTRGPLNTGELFFGEGSRLTVL.

V and J are TRBV27 and TRBJ1-2; D possibly corresponds to TRBD1 (6 bases). The CDR3 runs to 17 residues. CDR1 MNHEY and CDR2 SMNVEV come from the germline V gene (reference sequence). Trimming shortened V by 1 base and J by 8 bases, and 23 bases separated the two germline ends. CDR3 nucleotide sequence: TGTGCCAGCAGTTTATATGGAGGGGGGGCGGCAACGCAAGGCTACACCTTC. Translating it yields CASSLYGGGAATQGYTF.

The chain joins TRBV7-9 to TRBJ1-4; the match to TRBD1 covers 9 bases. Germline trimming cut 6 bases from V and 5 bases from J; bases unmatched to any gene: 4. Germline-derived CDR1 and CDR2 are SEHNR and FQNEAQ (reference sequence). The CDR3 has 14 residues. The chain's CDR3 is CASRRDRVNEKLFF. For the CDR3, the DNA is TGTGCCAGCAGAAGGGACAGGGTGAATGAAAAACTGTTTTTT.

The V and J genes are TRBV29-1 and TRBJ1-1, with D perhaps TRBD1 (5 bases). This CDR3 is built from 16 residues. Germline V gene data show CDR1 as SQVTM and CDR2 as ANQGSEA. Trimming shortened V by 0 bases and J by 5 bases, and 19 bases separated the two germline ends. CDR3 in DNA: TGCAGCGTTGAAGACCCCCACTCACGGGGGGGGACTGAAGCTTTCTTT. This sequence encodes CSVEDPHSRGGTEAFF.

This clone was picked up one time. J is TRBJ2-7 and V is TRBV3-1 (or the pseudogene TRBV3-2); D is perhaps TRBD1 (6 bases). The V end lost 0 bases, the J end lost 1 base, and 19 bases lay between the germline ends. Germline loops: CDR1 LGHDT, CDR2 YNNKEL (reference sequence). This CDR3 is 18 amino acids long. This CDR3 reads CASSQEETQGRLSYEQYF. In DNA, the CDR3 is TGTGCCAGCAGCCAAGAAGAGACACAGGGAAGGTTATCCTACGAGCAGTACTTC.

V and J are TRBV19 and TRBJ1-1; TRBD1 matches at 7 bases. The V gene end was trimmed by 10 bases and the J gene end by 2 bases; junction bases not matched to a gene: 13. CDR1 LNHDA and CDR2 SQIVND come from the germline V gene (reference sequence). The CDR3 length is 15 residues. This chain's CDR3 is CATRQGGFINTEAFF. The CDR3 coding sequence is TGTGCCACTAGACAGGGTGGTTTTATAAACACTGAAGCTTTCTTT.

The chain uses TRBV19 and TRBJ1-1, with D perhaps TRBD1 (6 bases). The CDR3 is 16 amino acids. Germline CDR1 LNHDA, CDR2 SQIVND (reference sequence). Trimming took off 0 bases at V and 3 bases at J, with 14 bases between the two ends. DNA of the CDR3: TGTGCCAGTAGTATAGATGGGGGCAAGATGTACACTGAAGCTTTCTTT. It codes for CASSIDGGKMYTEAFF.

CDR3 DNA: TGTGCCAGCAGCCAAACAGGGTACACGGGTGTAAAACTGTTTTTT. This codes for CASSQTGYTGVKLFF. The gene calls are TRBV4-2 and TRBJ1-4; the D gene is possibly TRBD1 (6 bases). V was pared by 2 bases and J by 10 bases, with 17 bases between. The V gene's germline CDR1 is LGHNA and CDR2 YNFKEQ. The CDR3 is 15 amino acids.

The chain recombines TRBV4-3 with TRBJ1-2; 7 bases map to TRBD1. The germline CDR1 and CDR2 sequences are LGHNA and YSLEER. The CDR3 is made up of 16 amino acids. The junction had 10 bases not matched to a gene; V was cut back by 3 bases and J by 3 bases. Here the CDR3 reads CASSHAGPGQYYGYTF. CDR3 DNA sequence: TGCGCCAGCAGCCACGCCGGCCCGGGACAGTACTATGGCTACACCTTC.

This chain uses TRBV6-1 with TRBJ2-6; D remains ambiguous. V lost 2 bases and J lost 5, with 7 bases in between. This CDR3 is 14 amino acids long. CDR1 is MNHNS and CDR2 is SASEGT in the germline V gene. The CDR3 bases are TGTGCCAGCAGTGAACACGGCAGGGCCAACGTCCTGACTTTC. Amino acids: CASSEHGRANVLTF.

V gene TRBV2 combines with J gene TRBJ2-5; D remains unclear. Germline CDR1 is SNHLY and CDR2 is FYNNEI. Trimming took 6 bases from V and 5 from J, leaving 13 bases between them. The CDR3 spans 13 residues. The CDR3 is CASRVELRETQYF. CDR3 nucleotides: TGTGCCAGCAGGGTGGAGTTGCGGGAGACCCAGTACTTC.

The chain has TRBV12-3 or TRBV12-4 and TRBJ2-1, with 9 bases that match TRBD1. V trimming: 7 bases; J trimming: 8 bases; junction bases outside the gene matches: 6. CDR3 length: 13 amino acids. This CDR3 reads CASTPRDRDEQFF. The CDR3 DNA reads as TGTGCCAGCACCCCGAGGGACAGGGATGAGCAGTTCTTC.

The J gene is TRBJ2-1, the V gene TRBV3-1 (or the pseudogene TRBV3-2), with a possible D match to TRBD2 (5 bases). This CDR3 region has 14 residues. Trimming cost V 7 bases and J 0 bases, with 10 bases left between them. The germline V gene has CDR1 LGHDT and CDR2 YNNKEL (reference sequence). The DNA of the CDR3 is TGTGCCAGCACATCGGGAAACTCCTACAATGAGCAGTTCTTC. This encodes CASTSGNSYNEQFF.

The chain links TRBV27 to TRBJ1-1; the D is unclear. Germline V gene lookup returns CDR1 MNHEY and CDR2 SMNVEV (reference sequence). This CDR3 is built from 13 residues. The V end was cut by 2 bases, the J end by 5 bases, with 9 bases between. The CDR3 region is CASSLRVLTEAFF. The CDR3 DNA sequence: TGTGCCAGCAGTTTAAGGGTATTGACTGAAGCTTTCTTT.

The rearrangement joins TRBV7-9 to TRBJ2-7; tentatively, D is TRBD2 (5 bases). The CDR3 has 12 residues. Trimming stripped 2 bases from V and 6 bases from J, with 8 bases between. Germline V gene data show CDR1 as SEHNR and CDR2 as FQNEAQ (reference sequence). For the CDR3, the DNA is TGTGCCAGCAGCTTAAAAAGCGGCGAGCAGTACTTC. Translation: CASSLKSGEQYF.

The rearrangement links TRBV5-6 to TRBJ1-6; TRBD1 is a possible D gene (5 bases). The germline V and J ends were trimmed by 4 bases and 8 bases, with 10 bases remaining between them. CDR1 is SGHDT, CDR2 YYEEEE, per germline. The CDR3 consists of 13 residues. As DNA, the CDR3 is TGTGCCAGCAGCCCACGGGGGGATTCACCCCTCCACTTT. Translation: CASSPRGDSPLHF.